These T cell receptor beta chains were read from a single sample in a study of T cell responses to AZD1222 COVID-19 vaccine. Data came from immunoSEQ multiplex PCR; TCRdb stores just in-frame clones and leaves some out. This table has 150,000 to 200,000 clones, about 90% appearing once. Sequencing used peripheral blood, obtained 28 days after the second AZD1222 dose. The receptors shown here come from an adult who received the AZD1222 COVID-19 vaccine. Each CDR3 is given with its conserved first and last residue. A D gene is named only where the DNA matches it firmly. Clone size, where shown, is once, few, many, or a class for clones that have expanded.

V,size,J,D,CDR3,DNA
TRBV21-1,NA,TRBJ1-1,NA,CASSATGRGDTEAFF,TGTGCCAGCAGCGCCACCGGGAGGGGCGACACTGAAGCTTTCTTT
TRBV2,NA,TRBJ1-2,NA,CASSGHRLSSYGYTF,TGTGCCAGCAGTGGACACAGGCTGAGTAGCTATGGCTACACCTTC
TRBV6-1,NA,TRBJ2-1,NA,CASSESSIPEQFF,TGTGCCAGCAGTGAAAGTTCCATCCCTGAGCAGTTCTTC
TRBV5-5,NA,TRBJ2-7,NA,CASSWGASEQYF,TGTGCCAGCAGCTGGGGGGCCTCTGAGCAGTACTTC
TRBV5-1,NA,TRBJ1-3,NA,CASSLGQDGNTIYF,TGCGCCAGCAGCTTGGGGCAGGACGGGAACACCATATATTTT
TRBV4-3,NA,TRBJ1-1,TRBD1,CASSQGYRGNTEAFF,TGCGCCAGCAGCCAAGGATACAGGGGGAACACTGAAGCTTTCTTT
TRBV3-1/TRBV3-2,NA,TRBJ2-3,NA,CASSLASGTDTQYF,TGTGCCAGCAGCCTAGCCTCGGGCACAGATACGCAGTATTTT
TRBV9,NA,TRBJ2-3,NA,CASSIRDSQLGTQYF,TGTGCCAGCAGCATTCGGGACTCCCAGTTAGGTACGCAGTATTTT
TRBV7-2,NA,TRBJ2-7,NA,CASSLVGYEQYF,TGTGCCAGCAGCTTAGTCGGGTACGAGCAGTACTTC
TRBV5-1,NA,TRBJ2-3,TRBD2,CASSRRLAGGTDTQYF,TGCGCCAGCAGCCGTCGACTAGCGGGGGGCACAGATACGCAGTATTTT
TRBV21-1,NA,TRBJ2-5,NA,CASSKSHPDRGSFPGSETQYF,TGTGCCAGCAGCAAATCCCACCCGGACAGGGGATCTTTTCCGGGATCAGAGACCCAGTACTTC
TRBV7-9,NA,TRBJ1-4,NA,CASSHTGGTNEKLFF,TGTGCCAGCAGCCACACGGGGGGGACTAATGAAAAACTGTTTTTT
TRBV5-4,NA,TRBJ1-2,TRBD1,CASSQLSSRDRDGYTF,TGTGCCAGCAGCCAGCTCTCTTCTCGGGACAGGGATGGCTACACCTTC
TRBV24-1,NA,TRBJ2-5,TRBD2,CATSEEAGFQETQYF,TGTGCCACCAGTGAGGAAGCGGGATTCCAAGAGACCCAGTACTTC
TRBV19,NA,TRBJ1-2,NA,CASSPWADADYGYTF,TGTGCCAGTAGTCCTTGGGCGGATGCGGACTATGGCTACACCTTC
TRBV29-1,once,TRBJ2-7,NA,CSVDLGYSYEQYF,TGCAGCGTTGATTTGGGGTACTCCTACGAGCAGTACTTC
TRBV4-1,NA,TRBJ1-6,NA,CASSRGLLNSPLHF,TGCGCCAGCAGCCGGGGACTCCTGAATTCACCCCTCCACTTT
TRBV7-2,NA,TRBJ1-5,NA,CASSLVGDQPQHF,TGTGCCAGCAGCCTCGTGGGGGATCAGCCCCAGCATTTT
TRBV19,once,TRBJ1-6,NA,CASSTTSDSSPLHF,TGTGCCAGTAGTACTACCAGCGACAGTTCACCCCTCCACTTT
TRBV3-1/TRBV3-2,NA,TRBJ2-7,TRBD2,CASSLGTSGGPAYEQYF,TGTGCCAGCAGCCTTGGGACTAGCGGGGGGCCAGCCTACGAGCAGTACTTC
TRBV19,once,TRBJ1-1,NA,CASRASRGKAFF,TGTGCCAGTAGGGCTAGCAGGGGAAAAGCTTTCTTT
TRBV10-3,once,TRBJ1-2,TRBD1,CAISESGQGASGYTF,TGTGCCATCAGTGAGTCGGGACAGGGGGCGAGTGGCTACACCTTC
TRBV6-6,NA,TRBJ1-2,TRBD1,CASTWDRRGYTF,TGTGCCAGCACCTGGGACAGACGAGGCTACACCTTC
TRBV6-2/TRBV6-3,NA,TRBJ1-5,NA,CASSYGAGTQPQHF,TGTGCCAGCAGTTACGGGGCAGGGACTCAGCCCCAGCATTTT
TRBV5-4,NA,TRBJ2-2,NA,CASTMGGGGNTGELFF,TGTGCCAGCACCATGGGTGGAGGGGGGAACACCGGGGAGCTGTTTTTT
TRBV28,NA,TRBJ2-3,NA,CASSSSGTQYF,TGTGCCAGCAGTTCGTCAGGGACGCAGTATTTT
TRBV6-6,NA,TRBJ1-4,TRBD1,CASIMRGLGEKLFF,TGTGCCAGCATCATGAGGGGGCTCGGTGAAAAACTGTTTTTT
TRBV7-9,NA,TRBJ1-2,NA,CAQLAGELNYGYTF,TGTGCCCAGCTGGCAGGAGAGCTTAACTATGGCTACACCTTC
TRBV5-4,NA,TRBJ1-1,NA,CASSLGPNTEAFF,TGTGCCAGCAGCTTGGGACCGAACACTGAAGCTTTCTTT
TRBV5-6,few,TRBJ1-2,NA,CASSFRSSGIRSANYGYTF,TGTGCCAGCAGCTTCCGGTCCTCCGGGATTCGATCTGCGAACTATGGCTACACCTTC
TRBV29-1,NA,TRBJ1-4,NA,CSVGTSEEKLFF,TGCAGCGTAGGGACGTCTGAGGAAAAACTGTTTTTT
TRBV9,NA,TRBJ2-3,NA,CASSPKGLVITDTQYF,TGTGCCAGCAGCCCGAAGGGGCTAGTGATTACAGATACGCAGTATTTT
TRBV2,NA,TRBJ2-1,NA,CASGRDNGPYNEQFF,TGTGCCAGCGGAAGGGACAACGGGCCTTACAATGAGCAGTTCTTC
TRBV19,NA,TRBJ2-7,NA,CASSISLQGPWEQYF,TGTGCCAGTAGTATATCCCTGCAGGGGCCCTGGGAGCAGTACTTC
TRBV7-2,NA,TRBJ1-5,NA,CASSFRADNQPQHF,TGTGCCAGCAGCTTTCGGGCCGACAATCAGCCCCAGCATTTT
TRBV6-1,NA,TRBJ2-2,TRBD1,CASSGAWTGETGELFF,TGTGCCAGCAGTGGGGCTTGGACAGGGGAAACCGGGGAGCTGTTTTTT
TRBV6-5,once,TRBJ1-2,NA,CASNTGGEGGYTF,TGTGCCAGCAATACCGGGGGGGAAGGTGGCTACACCTTC
TRBV7-2,NA,TRBJ1-6,TRBD1,CASSFAGQGSNSPLHF,TGTGCCAGCAGCTTCGCTGGACAGGGTAGTAATTCACCCCTCCACTTT
TRBV3-1/TRBV3-2,NA,TRBJ1-2,NA,CASNPDNYGYTF,TGTGCCAGCAACCCAGATAACTATGGCTACACCTTC
TRBV30,NA,TRBJ2-2,NA,CAWSVHAGTGGTGELFF,TGTGCCTGGAGTGTACATGCGGGGACGGGTGGCACCGGGGAGCTGTTTTTT
TRBV2,NA,TRBJ1-2,NA,CASRGSANYGYTF,TGTGCCAGCCGCGGGTCAGCTAACTATGGCTACACCTTC
TRBV7-9,once,TRBJ1-2,NA,CASPTSGGAGYTF,TGTGCCAGCCCCACTTCGGGGGGTGCTGGCTACACCTTC
TRBV5-4,NA,TRBJ1-2,NA,CASRSFKQGGDGYTF,TGTGCCAGCAGATCTTTCAAACAGGGAGGGGATGGCTACACCTTC
TRBV6-5,NA,TRBJ1-1,TRBD1,CASSPVGQGGTEAFF,TGTGCCAGCAGTCCGGTAGGACAGGGAGGGACTGAAGCTTTCTTT
TRBV28,NA,TRBJ2-7,TRBD1,CASSGDRGPYEQYF,TGTGCCAGCAGCGGGGACAGGGGGCCCTACGAGCAGTACTTC
TRBV19,NA,TRBJ2-2,TRBD2,CASNSWTSGNTGELFF,TGTGCCAGTAACTCGTGGACTAGCGGGAACACCGGGGAGCTGTTTTTT
TRBV3-1/TRBV3-2,NA,TRBJ2-4,NA,CASSPLKGLAKNIQYF,TGTGCCAGCAGCCCACTAAAGGGTTTAGCCAAAAACATTCAGTACTTC
TRBV18,NA,TRBJ1-1,NA,CASSGGRNTEAFF,TGTGCCAGCTCAGGGGGCCGGAACACTGAAGCTTTCTTT
TRBV19,few,TRBJ1-5,TRBD1,CASSILQGNQPQHF,TGTGCCAGTAGTATTTTACAGGGGAACCAGCCCCAGCATTTT
TRBV29-1,NA,TRBJ2-1,TRBD2,CSVVEAGRPSSYNEQFF,TGCAGCGTTGTGGAAGCGGGACGACCGAGCTCCTACAATGAGCAGTTCTTC
TRBV6-5,NA,TRBJ1-2,TRBD1,CASSYTKQGDYGYTF,TGTGCCAGCAGTTACACAAAACAGGGGGACTATGGCTACACCTTC